This T cell receptor beta chain appears in the sequencing data of a study of CD8 T cells in ankylosing spondylitis. General study points: In the blood and synovial fluid of reactive arthritis, some motif variants had been previously reported. CD8+ disease-linked clones were present at relatively low frequencies in blood. A TCR beta motif of fewer than ten highly homologous variants seemed to mark ankylosing spondylitis blood. Clones linked to disease were reported to show significant enrichment in matched ankylosing spondylitis synovial fluid.

As the method for making TCR beta libraries, quantitative 5'-RACE with molecular barcodes was used. Via MiXCR, TCRdb re-called the 5' RACE reads, giving one row per CDR3 protein. The table has over 700,000 distinct CDR3 sequences, 15% to 20% seen once. About this clonotype itself: Its antigen is still unknown.

With V trimmed by 0 bases and J by 2 bases, 9 bases remained unmatched. The germline V gene has CDR1 LGHDT and CDR2 YNNKEL (reference sequence). This CDR3 contains 18 residues. This sequence joins TRBV3-1 and TRBJ2-3; 9 nucleotides align to TRBD2. This clonotype originated in a male donor with ankylosing spondylitis. Sequencing was done on a sample of blood, either unsorted or a sorted T cell fraction (not recorded which). The chain's CDR3 is CASSQEVGLAGFTDTQYF. CDR3 bases: TGTGCCAGCAGCCAAGAAGTTGGCCTAGCGGGATTCACAGATACGCAGTATTTT.